This T cell receptor (beta chain) was captured in a study of OX40 agonist ivuxolimab in advanced cancers. Study background: Patients enrolled in dose escalation were diagnosed with hepatocellular carcinoma, melanoma, renal cell or head and neck cancer.

Comments on this clone: Antigen specificity is unknown.

The study, taken as a whole, reports: Antigen specificity of clonally expanded peripheral T cells was not established. The mean number of expanded clones was higher in CD8+ T cells than in CD4+.

The method was immunoSEQ multiplex PCR; TCRdb's version includes in-frame clones alone and lacks a portion of them. This table holds about 12,000 clones, 80% found once. Germline loops: CDR1 SNHLY, CDR2 FYNNEI. V gave up 8 bases and J gave up 2 bases, with 10 bases separating them. The CDR3 sequence is 13 residues long. Specimen: CD4+ or CD8+ T cells sorted from blood, collected in a trial of the OX40 agonist ivuxolimab. The chain uses TRBV2 and TRBJ2-1; D is ambiguous. The sequence was collected from an adult with an advanced solid tumor such as melanoma, head and neck, liver or kidney cancer. The CDR3 DNA reads as TGTGCCAGCTTGATCCTAGCCTACAATGAGCAGTTCTTC. Translated: CASLILAYNEQFF.